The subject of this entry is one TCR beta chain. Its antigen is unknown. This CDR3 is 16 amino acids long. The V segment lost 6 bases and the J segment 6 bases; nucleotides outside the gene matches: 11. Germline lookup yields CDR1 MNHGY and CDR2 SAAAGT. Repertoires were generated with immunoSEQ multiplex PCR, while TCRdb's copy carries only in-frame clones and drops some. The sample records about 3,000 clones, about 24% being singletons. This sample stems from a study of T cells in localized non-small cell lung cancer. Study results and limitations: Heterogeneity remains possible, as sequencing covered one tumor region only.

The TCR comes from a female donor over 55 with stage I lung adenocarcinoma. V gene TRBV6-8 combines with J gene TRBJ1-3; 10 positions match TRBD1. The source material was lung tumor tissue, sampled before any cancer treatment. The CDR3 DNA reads TGTGCCAGCAGAAGAACCGGGACAGGGGAGGAAAACACCATATATTTT. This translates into CASRRTGTGEENTIYF.